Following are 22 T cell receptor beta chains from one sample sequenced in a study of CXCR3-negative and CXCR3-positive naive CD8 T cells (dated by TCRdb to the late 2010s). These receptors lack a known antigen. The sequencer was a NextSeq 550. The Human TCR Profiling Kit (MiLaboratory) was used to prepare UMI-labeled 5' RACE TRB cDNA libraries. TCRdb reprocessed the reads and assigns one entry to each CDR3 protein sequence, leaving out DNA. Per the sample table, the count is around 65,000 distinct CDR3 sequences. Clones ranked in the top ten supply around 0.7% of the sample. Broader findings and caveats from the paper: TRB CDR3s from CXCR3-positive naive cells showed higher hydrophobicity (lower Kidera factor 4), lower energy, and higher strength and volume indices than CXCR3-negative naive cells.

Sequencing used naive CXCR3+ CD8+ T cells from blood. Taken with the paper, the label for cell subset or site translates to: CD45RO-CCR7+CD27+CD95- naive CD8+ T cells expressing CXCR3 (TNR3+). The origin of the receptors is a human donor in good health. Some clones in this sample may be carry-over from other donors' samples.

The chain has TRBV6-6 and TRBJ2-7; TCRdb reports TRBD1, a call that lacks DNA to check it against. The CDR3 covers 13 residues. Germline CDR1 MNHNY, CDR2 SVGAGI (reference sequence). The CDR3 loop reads CASSYSTGYEQYF.

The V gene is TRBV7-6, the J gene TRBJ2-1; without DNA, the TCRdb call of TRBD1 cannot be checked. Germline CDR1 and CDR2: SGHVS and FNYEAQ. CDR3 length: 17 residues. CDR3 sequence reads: CASSVGPGQGVGDEQFF.

CDR3 in amino acids: CASQPTGFEQYF. The chain has TRBV12-3 or TRBV12-4 and TRBJ2-7; TCRdb gives TRBD1 as the D gene, but with no DNA this cannot be confirmed. The CDR3 is 12 residues long.

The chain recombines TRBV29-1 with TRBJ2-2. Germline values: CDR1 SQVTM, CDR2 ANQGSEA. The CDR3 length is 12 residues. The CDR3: CSVERNTGELFF.

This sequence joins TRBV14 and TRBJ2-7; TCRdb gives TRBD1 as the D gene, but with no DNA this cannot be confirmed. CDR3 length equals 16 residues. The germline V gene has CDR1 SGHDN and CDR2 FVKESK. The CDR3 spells CASSEGYRDRGYEQYF. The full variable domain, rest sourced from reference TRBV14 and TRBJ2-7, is EAGVTQFPSHSVIEKGQTVTLRCDPISGHDNLYWYRRVMGKEIKFLLHFVKESKQDESGMPNNRFLAERTGGTYSTLKVQPAELEDSGVYFCASSEGYRDRGYEQYFGPGTRLTVT.

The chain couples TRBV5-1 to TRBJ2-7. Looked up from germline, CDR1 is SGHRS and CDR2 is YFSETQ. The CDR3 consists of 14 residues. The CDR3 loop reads CASSKGSLPYEQYF.

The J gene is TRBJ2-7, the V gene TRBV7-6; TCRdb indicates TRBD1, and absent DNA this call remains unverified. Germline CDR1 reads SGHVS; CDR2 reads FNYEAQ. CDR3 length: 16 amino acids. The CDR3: CASSLASRDGGYEQYF.

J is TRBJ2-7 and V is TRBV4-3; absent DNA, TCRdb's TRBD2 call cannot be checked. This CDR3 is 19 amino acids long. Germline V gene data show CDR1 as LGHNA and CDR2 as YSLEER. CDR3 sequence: CASSRQRGGTPMGQYEQYF.

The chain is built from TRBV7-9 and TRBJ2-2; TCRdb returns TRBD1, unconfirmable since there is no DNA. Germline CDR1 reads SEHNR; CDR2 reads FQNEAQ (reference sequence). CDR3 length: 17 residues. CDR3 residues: CASRNEPGQGYTGELFF.

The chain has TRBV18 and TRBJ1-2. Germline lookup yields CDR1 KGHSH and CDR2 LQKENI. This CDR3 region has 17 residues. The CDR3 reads CASSPELYGGTNYGYTF. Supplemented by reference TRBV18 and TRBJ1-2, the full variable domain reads NAGVMQNPRHLVRRRGQEARLRCSPMKGHSHVYWYRQLPEEGLKFMVYLQKENIIDESGMPKERFSAEFPKEGPSILRIQQVVRGDSAAYFCASSPELYGGTNYGYTFGSGTRLTVV.

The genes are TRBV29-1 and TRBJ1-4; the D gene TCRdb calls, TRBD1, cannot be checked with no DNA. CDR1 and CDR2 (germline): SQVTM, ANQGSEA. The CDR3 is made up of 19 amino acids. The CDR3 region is CSVPVSLQGELATNEKLFF.

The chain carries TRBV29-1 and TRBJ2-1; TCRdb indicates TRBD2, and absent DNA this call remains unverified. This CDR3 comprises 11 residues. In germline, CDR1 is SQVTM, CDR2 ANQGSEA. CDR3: CSVGDGLEEFF.

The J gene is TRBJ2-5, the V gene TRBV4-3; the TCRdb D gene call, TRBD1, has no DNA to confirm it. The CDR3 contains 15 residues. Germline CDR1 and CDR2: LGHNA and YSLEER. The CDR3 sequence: CASSQSQGAAETQYF.

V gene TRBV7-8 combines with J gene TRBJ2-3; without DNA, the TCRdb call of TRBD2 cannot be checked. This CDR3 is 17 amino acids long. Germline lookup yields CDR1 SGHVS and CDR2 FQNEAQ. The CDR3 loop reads CASSLSGLAGVADTQYF.

The CDR3 spells CASGLVAVLDRAGVSATQYF. The V call is TRBV12-5, the J call TRBJ2-5; the TRBD1 assignment by TCRdb is unverifiable without DNA. The germline CDR1 and CDR2 sequences are LGHNT and FRNRAP. This CDR3 has 20 amino acids. Full variable domain (remainder filled in from reference TRBV12-5 and TRBJ2-5): DARVTQTPRHKVTEMGQEVTMRCQPILGHNTVFWYRQTMMQGLELLAYFRNRAPLDDSGMPKDRFSAEMPDATLATLKIQPSEPRDSAVYFCASGLVAVLDRAGVSATQYFGPGTRLLVL.

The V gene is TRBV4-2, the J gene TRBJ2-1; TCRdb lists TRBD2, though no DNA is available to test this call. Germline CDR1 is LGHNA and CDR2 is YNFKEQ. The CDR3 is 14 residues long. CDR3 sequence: CASSLSGGAHEQFF.

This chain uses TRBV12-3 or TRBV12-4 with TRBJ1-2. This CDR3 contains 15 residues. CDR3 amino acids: CASNPWEGADYGYTF.

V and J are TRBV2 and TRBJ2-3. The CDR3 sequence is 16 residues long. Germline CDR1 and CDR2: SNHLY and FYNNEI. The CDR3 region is CASRLTFLAETDTQYF.

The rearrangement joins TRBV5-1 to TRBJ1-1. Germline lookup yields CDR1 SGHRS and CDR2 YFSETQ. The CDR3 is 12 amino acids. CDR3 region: CASSLRWPEAFF. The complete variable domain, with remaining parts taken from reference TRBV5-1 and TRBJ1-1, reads KAGVTQTPRYLIKTRGQQVTLSCSPISGHRSVSWYQQTPGQGLQFLFEYFSETQRNKGNFPGRFSGRQFSNSRSEMNVSTLELGDSALYLCASSLRWPEAFFGQGTRLTVV.

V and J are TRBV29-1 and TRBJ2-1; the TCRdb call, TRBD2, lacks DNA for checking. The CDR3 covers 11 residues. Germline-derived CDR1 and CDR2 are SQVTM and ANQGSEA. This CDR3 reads CSVPAGNEQFF.

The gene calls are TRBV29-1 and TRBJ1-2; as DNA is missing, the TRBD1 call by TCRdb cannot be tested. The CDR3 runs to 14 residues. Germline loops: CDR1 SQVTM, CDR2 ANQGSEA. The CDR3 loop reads CSVEETTGFYGYTF.

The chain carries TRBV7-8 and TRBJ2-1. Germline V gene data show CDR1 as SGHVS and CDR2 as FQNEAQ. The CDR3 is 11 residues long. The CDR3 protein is CASSPYNEQFF. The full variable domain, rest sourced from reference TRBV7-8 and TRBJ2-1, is GAGVSQSPRYKVAKRGQDVALRCDPISGHVSLFWYQQALGQGPEFLTYFQNEAQLDKSGLPSDRFFAERPEGSVSTLKIQRTQQEDSAVYLCASSPYNEQFFGPGTRLTVL.